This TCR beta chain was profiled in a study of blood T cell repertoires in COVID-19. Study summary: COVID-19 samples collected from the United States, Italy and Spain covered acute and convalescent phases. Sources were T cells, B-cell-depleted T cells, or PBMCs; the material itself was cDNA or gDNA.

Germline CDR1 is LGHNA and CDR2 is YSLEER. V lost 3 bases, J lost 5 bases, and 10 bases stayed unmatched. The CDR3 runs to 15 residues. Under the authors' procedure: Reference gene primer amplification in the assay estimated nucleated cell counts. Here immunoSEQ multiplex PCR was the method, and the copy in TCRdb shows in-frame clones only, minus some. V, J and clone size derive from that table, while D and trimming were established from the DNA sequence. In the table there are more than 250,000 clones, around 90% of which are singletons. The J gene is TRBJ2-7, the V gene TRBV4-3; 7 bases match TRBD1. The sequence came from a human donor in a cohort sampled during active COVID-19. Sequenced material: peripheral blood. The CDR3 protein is CASSHGDRASDEQYF. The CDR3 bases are TGCGCCAGCAGCCATGGCGACAGGGCCAGTGACGAGCAGTACTTC.